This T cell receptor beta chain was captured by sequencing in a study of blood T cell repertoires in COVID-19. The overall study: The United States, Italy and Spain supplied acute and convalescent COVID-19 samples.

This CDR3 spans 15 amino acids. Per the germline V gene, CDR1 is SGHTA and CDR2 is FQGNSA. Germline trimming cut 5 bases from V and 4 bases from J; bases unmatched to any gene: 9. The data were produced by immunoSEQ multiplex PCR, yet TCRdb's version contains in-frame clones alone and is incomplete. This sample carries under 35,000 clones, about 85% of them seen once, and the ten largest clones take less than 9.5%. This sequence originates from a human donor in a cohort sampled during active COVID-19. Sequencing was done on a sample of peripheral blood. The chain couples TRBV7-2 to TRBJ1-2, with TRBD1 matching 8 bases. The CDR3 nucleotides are TGTGCCAGCAGCGCTACTTCCGGGACAGGCTATGGCTACACCTTC. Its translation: CASSATSGTGYGYTF.